These 23 T cell receptor beta chains originate from one sample sequenced in a study of PD-1 blockade in classical Hodgkin lymphoma. Sequencing was performed with immunoSEQ multiplex PCR; in TCRdb, only in-frame clones are kept and a portion is missing. Of 75,000 to 95,000 clones in the sample, 83% were seen once. Time point meaning: cycle 4 day 1 (C4D1), after more than five weeks of nivolumab. No patient escaped relapse after autologous stem cell transplantation, and brentuximab vedotin exposure varied. The sequenced sample was peripheral blood mononuclear cells (PBMCs), obtained before the fourth cycle of nivolumab. The source of these receptors is a human donor with classical Hodgkin lymphoma.

CDR3 in DNA: TGTGCCAGCAGCTTAAGCCCAGGGGGAGAAAAACTGTTTTTT. Amino acids: CASSLSPGGEKLFF. The V call is TRBV5-5, the J call TRBJ1-4, with 7 bases identical to TRBD1. This CDR3 has 14 residues. V lost 2 bases to trimming and J lost 8 bases; unmatched junction nucleotides: 6. Per germline, CDR1 SGHKS and CDR2 YYEKEE (reference sequence).

A single count supports this clone. V gene TRBV18 combines with J gene TRBJ1-3; 10 bases align to TRBD1. CDR3 length equals 14 residues. V shed 3 bases, J shed 5 bases, and the junction held 1 base outside the gene matches. The V gene's germline CDR1 is KGHSH and CDR2 LQKENI. The CDR3, as DNA: TGTGCCAGCTCACCGGGACAGGGGCGAAACACCATATATTTT. It yields the protein CASSPGQGRNTIYF.

V is TRBV11-2 and J is TRBJ2-2, with TRBD2 matching 8 bases. The CDR3 loop spans 14 amino acids. Germline values: CDR1 SGHAT, CDR2 FQNNGV. J lost 8 bases, V lost 6 bases, and 8 bases had no gene match. The CDR3: CASSSLREVGELFF. The CDR3 nucleotides are TGTGCCAGCAGTTCCCTGCGGGAGGTTGGGGAGCTGTTTTTT. Full variable domain (outside the CDR3, taken from reference TRBV11-2 and TRBJ2-2): EAGVAQSPRYKIIEKRQSVAFWCNPISGHATLYWYQQILGQGPKLLIQFQNNGVVDDSQLPKDRFSAERLKGVDSTLKIQPAKLEDSAVYLCASSSLREVGELFFGEGSRLTVL.

The V call is TRBV4-1, the J call TRBJ1-5, with D hard to call. This CDR3 is 14 amino acids long. Trimming stripped 1 base from V and 8 bases from J, with 12 bases between. Germline values: CDR1 MGHRA, CDR2 YSYEKL. As DNA, the CDR3 is TGCGCCAGCAGCCAAGTAAGGGCTGCGGAGCCCCAGCATTTT. The encoded protein is CASSQVRAAEPQHF.

The chain links TRBV29-1 to TRBJ2-5, with no clear D. The CDR3 extends over 12 amino acids. Trimming removed 7 bases from V and 5 bases from J, with 14 bases in between. Per germline, CDR1 SQVTM and CDR2 ANQGSEA. CDR3 bases: TGCAGCGGCCTTAGTCAGGCGGAGACCCAGTACTTC. Translated: CSGLSQAETQYF.

This chain connects TRBV5-4 to TRBJ1-2; D not resolved. CDR1 is SGHNT and CDR2 is YYREEE in the germline V gene (reference sequence). V was cut by 4 bases and J by 5 bases, with 18 bases left in between. This CDR3 spans 15 amino acids. The CDR3 nucleotides read TGTGCCAGCAGCGGCCAAGGGAGGTCCACATATGGCTACACCTTC. Its translation is CASSGQGRSTYGYTF.

J is TRBJ1-2 and V is TRBV19; 9 bases are shared with TRBD1. V was clipped by 7 bases and J by 8 bases; unmatched bases: 8. CDR1 and CDR2 (germline): LNHDA, SQIVND (reference sequence). The CDR3 loop spans 13 amino acids. The CDR3 sequence is CASTGTGTWGYTF. The CDR3 nucleotides read TGTGCCAGTACCGGGACAGGGACATGGGGCTACACCTTC.

This chain uses TRBV9 with TRBJ2-7, with a possible D match to TRBD1 (5 bases). Germline-derived CDR1 and CDR2 are SGDLS and YYNGEE. The CDR3 extends over 13 amino acids. Trimming pared 3 bases from V and 0 bases from J, leaving 7 bases between. This CDR3 is CASSGQSSYEQYF. In DNA, the CDR3 is TGTGCCAGCAGCGGACAGTCCTCCTACGAGCAGTACTTC.

The chain links TRBV2 to TRBJ1-5; TRBD1 agrees at 8 bases. The CDR3 spans 16 residues. Germline-derived CDR1 and CDR2 are SNHLY and FYNNEI. Trimming cost V 4 bases and J 6 bases; bases outside gene matches: 11. The CDR3, as DNA: TGTGCCAGCAGTGCTCAACCGGGACAGGTCGGTCAGCCCCAGCATTTT. It yields the protein CASSAQPGQVGQPQHF.

The DNA of the CDR3 is TGTGCCAGCAGCAGAGGTTGGGAGGGTCGGAACACTGAAGCTTTCTTT. Encoded protein: CASSRGWEGRNTEAFF. V is TRBV11-1 and J is TRBJ1-1; D is unresolved. Germline CDR1 and CDR2: SGHAT and FQDESV (reference sequence). The CDR3 has 16 residues. Trimming removed 5 bases from V and 1 base from J, with 17 bases in between.

The V and J genes are TRBV15 and TRBJ2-5; D gene unclear. Trimming removed 0 bases from V and 5 bases from J, with 4 bases in between. This CDR3 has 12 residues. Germline CDR1 reads LNHNV; CDR2 reads YYDKDF (reference sequence). The CDR3 spells CATSRDRETQYF. DNA for the CDR3: TGTGCCACCAGCAGAGATAGGGAGACCCAGTACTTC.

The chain has TRBV7-6 and TRBJ2-3; TRBD1 is a possible D gene (5 bases). CDR1 SGHVS and CDR2 FNYEAQ come from the germline V gene. Trimming shortened V by 1 base and J by 2 bases, and 16 bases separated the two germline ends. There are 17 residues in the CDR3. The CDR3 spells CASSLEGSGPHTDTQYF. Here the CDR3 DNA reads TGTGCCAGCAGCTTAGAGGGGTCTGGGCCACACACAGATACGCAGTATTTT.

This clone appeared a single time. The CDR3 region has the DNA TGCAGCGTTGAAAGACCAGGGCTGGACGAGCAGTACTTC. It translates to CSVERPGLDEQYF. The rearrangement joins TRBV29-1 to TRBJ2-7, with D maybe TRBD1 (5 bases). The CDR3 spans 13 residues. V shed 2 bases and J shed 5 bases, with 13 bases lying between them. Germline CDR1 and CDR2: SQVTM and ANQGSEA.

This chain links TRBV5-4 with TRBJ2-6; D perhaps matches TRBD1 (6 bases). CDR1 and CDR2 from the germline V gene are SGHNT and YYREEE (reference sequence). V was clipped by 3 bases and J by 1 base, with 8 bases between them. CDR3 length: 15 amino acids. Here the CDR3 reads CASSSQGSGANVLTF. In nucleotides, the CDR3 is TGTGCCAGCAGCTCCCAGGGGTCTGGGGCCAACGTCCTGACTTTC.

V is TRBV5-1 and J is TRBJ1-1, with D possibly matching TRBD1 (6 bases). Trimming stripped 4 bases from V and 4 bases from J, with 17 bases between. Germline assignment: CDR1 SGHRS and CDR2 YFSETQ. The CDR3 sequence is 15 residues long. The DNA of the CDR3 is TGCGCCAGCAGCCGGGGACAAGCGGGGAGCACTGAAGCTTTCTTT. Its translation is CASSRGQAGSTEAFF.

This clone showed up just once. This chain joins TRBV5-1 and TRBJ2-1; 9 nucleotides align to TRBD2. CDR3 length: 15 amino acids. V shed 0 bases, J shed 7 bases, and the junction held 5 bases outside the gene matches. CDR1 and CDR2 (germline): SGHRS, YFSETQ. The CDR3 spells CASSLAELAGNEQFF. The CDR3 DNA sequence: TGCGCCAGCAGCTTGGCCGAACTAGCGGGTAATGAGCAGTTCTTC. Combining the CDR3 with reference TRBV5-1 and TRBJ2-1 gives the whole variable domain KAGVTQTPRYLIKTRGQQVTLSCSPISGHRSVSWYQQTPGQGLQFLFEYFSETQRNKGNFPGRFSGRQFSNSRSEMNVSTLELGDSALYLCASSLAELAGNEQFFGPGTRLTVL.

V gene TRBV19 combines with J gene TRBJ2-7, with D possibly being TRBD1 (6 bases). Per the germline V gene, CDR1 is LNHDA and CDR2 is SQIVND (reference sequence). V lost 2 bases to trimming and J lost 4 bases, with 15 bases between them. CDR3 size: 15 residues. The CDR3 protein is CASSITPDRRYEQYF. DNA for the CDR3: TGTGCCAGTAGTATAACCCCTGACAGGCGTTACGAGCAGTACTTC.

The chain links TRBV18 to TRBJ1-5; no firm D call. Between the trimmed V and J ends, which lost 2 bases and 3 bases, there was a span of 8 bases. CDR3 length equals 14 residues. Germline loops: CDR1 KGHSH, CDR2 LQKENI. DNA for the CDR3: TGTGCCAGCTCACCAGTCCAATACAATCAGCCCCAGCATTTT. It encodes CASSPVQYNQPQHF.

The chain carries TRBV7-2 and TRBJ1-2, with D possibly matching TRBD1 (5 bases). The CDR3 is made up of 14 amino acids. Germline lookup yields CDR1 SGHTA and CDR2 FQGNSA. V lost 3 bases and J lost 0, with 8 bases in between. The CDR3 DNA reads as TGTGCCAGCAGCTTGAGGGGAGCTAACTATGGCTACACCTTC. This gives the protein CASSLRGANYGYTF.

The gene calls are TRBV11-2 and TRBJ2-7; D is uncertain. The germline gives CDR1 SGHAT, CDR2 FQNNGV. V gave up 4 bases and J gave up 0 bases, with 13 bases separating them. The CDR3 is 15 amino acids. The CDR3 protein is CASSSTRRSSYEQYF. CDR3 bases: TGTGCCAGCAGCTCAACCCGACGGAGCTCCTACGAGCAGTACTTC.

J is TRBJ2-5 and V is TRBV5-1, with D uncertain. The CDR3 totals 14 residues. Germline lookup yields CDR1 SGHRS and CDR2 YFSETQ. The V end was cut by 0 bases, the J end by 6 bases, with 12 bases between. DNA for the CDR3: TGCGCCAGCAGCTTGGAGGAGTTGAGGAAGACCCAGTACTTC. Translation: CASSLEELRKTQYF. Full variable domain (outside the CDR3, taken from reference TRBV5-1 and TRBJ2-5): KAGVTQTPRYLIKTRGQQVTLSCSPISGHRSVSWYQQTPGQGLQFLFEYFSETQRNKGNFPGRFSGRQFSNSRSEMNVSTLELGDSALYLCASSLEELRKTQYFGPGTRLLVL.

The genes are TRBV11-3 and TRBJ2-2; D might be TRBD1 (6 bases). V dropped 2 bases and J dropped 7 bases, with 8 bases sitting between them. Per germline, CDR1 SGHNT and CDR2 YENEEA. The CDR3 consists of 13 residues. The CDR3 spells CASSLQGGGELFF. CDR3 in DNA: TGTGCCAGCAGCTTACAAGGGGGCGGGGAGCTGTTTTTT.

This chain connects TRBV11-2 to TRBJ2-1; no definite D call. The germline V gene has CDR1 SGHAT and CDR2 FQNNGV. The ends were cut back, 2 bases at V and 5 bases at J, with 4 bases in the middle. The CDR3 sequence is 12 residues long. CDR3 sequence (DNA): TGTGCCAGCAGCTTACTGAACAATGAGCAGTTCTTC. Amino acids: CASSLLNNEQFF.